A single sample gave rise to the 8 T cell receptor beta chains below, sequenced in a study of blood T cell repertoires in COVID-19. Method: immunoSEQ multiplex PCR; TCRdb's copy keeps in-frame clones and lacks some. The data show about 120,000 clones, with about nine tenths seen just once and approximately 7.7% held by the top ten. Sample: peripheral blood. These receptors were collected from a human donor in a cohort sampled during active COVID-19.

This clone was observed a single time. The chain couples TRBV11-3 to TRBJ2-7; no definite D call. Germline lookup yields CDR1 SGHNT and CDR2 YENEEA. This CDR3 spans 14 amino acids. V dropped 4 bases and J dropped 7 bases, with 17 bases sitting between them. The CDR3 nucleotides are TGTGCCAGCAGCTCAGTAAGCCGCGGAACGGAGCAGTACTTC. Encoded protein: CASSSVSRGTEQYF.

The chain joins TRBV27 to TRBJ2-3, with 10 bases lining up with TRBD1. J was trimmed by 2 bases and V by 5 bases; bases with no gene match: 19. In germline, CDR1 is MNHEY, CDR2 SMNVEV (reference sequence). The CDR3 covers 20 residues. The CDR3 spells CASSPRTGGFSLIFTDTQYF. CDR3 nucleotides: TGTGCCAGCAGTCCCCGGACAGGGGGGTTTTCCTTAATATTCACAGATACGCAGTATTTT.

CDR3 coding DNA: TGTGCCAGCTCACCACCTCCAGGAGGCCACGAGCAGTACTTC. Translation gives CASSPPPGGHEQYF. The chain combines TRBV18 with TRBJ2-7; TRBD2 might be the D (5 bases). This CDR3 is built from 14 residues. Germline V gives CDR1 KGHSH, CDR2 LQKENI. The germline V and J ends were trimmed by 0 bases and 5 bases, with 11 bases remaining between them.

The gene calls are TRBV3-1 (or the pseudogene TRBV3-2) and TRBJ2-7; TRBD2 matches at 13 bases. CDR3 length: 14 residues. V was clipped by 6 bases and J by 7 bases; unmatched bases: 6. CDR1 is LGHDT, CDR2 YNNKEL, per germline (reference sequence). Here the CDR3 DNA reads TGTGCCAGCAGTCGGACTAGCGGGAGTCAGGAGCAGTACTTC. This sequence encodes CASSRTSGSQEQYF.

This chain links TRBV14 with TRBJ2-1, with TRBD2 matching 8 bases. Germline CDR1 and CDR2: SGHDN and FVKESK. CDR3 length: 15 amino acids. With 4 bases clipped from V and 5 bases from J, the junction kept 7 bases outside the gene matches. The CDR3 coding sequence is TGTGCCAGCAGCCCTCAGGCGGGGGGAAACAATGAGCAGTTCTTC. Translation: CASSPQAGGNNEQFF.

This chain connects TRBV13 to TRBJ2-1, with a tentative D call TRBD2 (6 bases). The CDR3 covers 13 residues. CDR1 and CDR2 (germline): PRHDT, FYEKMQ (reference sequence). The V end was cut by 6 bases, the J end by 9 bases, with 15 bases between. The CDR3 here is CASRLGEASEQFF. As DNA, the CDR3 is TGTGCCAGCAGGTTGGGGGAGGCCAGTGAGCAGTTCTTC.

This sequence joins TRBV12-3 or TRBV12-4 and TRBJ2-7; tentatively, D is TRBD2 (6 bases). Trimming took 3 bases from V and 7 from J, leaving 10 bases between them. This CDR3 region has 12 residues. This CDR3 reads CASSFPGAEQYF. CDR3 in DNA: TGTGCCAGCAGTTTCCCGGGAGCGGAGCAGTACTTC.

In nucleotides, the CDR3 is TGCGCCAGCAGCCAAGAAACAGGGTCGAATAGTTCACCCCTCCACTTT. The encoded protein is CASSQETGSNSSPLHF. This sequence joins TRBV4-1 and TRBJ1-6; TRBD1 might be the D (6 bases). Germline assignment: CDR1 MGHRA and CDR2 YSYEKL. Between the trimmed V and J ends, which lost 0 bases and 9 bases, there was a span of 15 bases. The CDR3 consists of 16 residues.